Only a few counts were recorded for the clone carrying this T cell receptor (beta chain). These data are taken from a study of T-cell reconstitution after alpha-beta-depleted transplantation in children. It was with unique molecular identifiers that the TCRbeta library was prepared. TCRdb recomputed calls from the PCR reads with MiXCR, one row per CDR3 protein. The sample carries about 360,000 distinct CDR3 sequences, about an eighth recorded once. This receptor was identified in a human donor who donated a stem cell graft to a child with Fanconi anemia. Sequencing was performed on PBMCs, taken from the stem cell graft.

This chain's CDR3 is CASSGTGPYNEQFF. CDR3 in DNA: TGTGCCAGCAGTGGGACAGGGCCCTACAATGAGCAGTTCTTC. The V gene is TRBV25-1, the J gene TRBJ2-1; 8 bases are a match to TRBD1. The CDR3 loop spans 14 amino acids. The ends lost 4 bases at V and 2 bases at J; junction bases unmatched: 1. In germline, CDR1 is MGHDK, CDR2 SYGVNS.